This T cell receptor beta chain stems from a study of OX40 agonist ivuxolimab in advanced cancers. Study-wide context: Dose-escalation patients were diagnosed with hepatocellular carcinoma, melanoma, renal cell cancer or head and neck cancer. Age averaged 60 years (range about 20 to 80), and roughly 80% were male.

Sampled blood was obtained at baseline, cycle 4 day 1, and cycle 7 day 1. Some clones are missing from TCRdb's copy, which holds only in-frame ones; the method was immunoSEQ multiplex PCR. The table includes approximately 32,000 clones, approximately 91% detected once. A single count supports this clone. Its antigen is unknown. The CDR3 runs to 11 residues. Trimming left V 3 bases short and J 6 bases short, with 2 bases between. Germline assignment: CDR1 LGHNA and CDR2 YSLEER. Study results and limitations: Expanded clones were, on average, more numerous among CD8+ T cells than CD4+.

Here the sequenced sample was CD4+ or CD8+ T cells sorted from blood, taken in a trial of the OX40 agonist ivuxolimab. The sequence came from an adult with an advanced solid tumor such as melanoma, head and neck, liver or kidney cancer. This rearrangement joins TRBV4-3 to TRBJ2-2; D is undetermined. In nucleotides, the CDR3 is TGCGCCAGCAGCCATTCCGGGGAGCTGTTTTTT. Protein sequence: CASSHSGELFF.